The TCR beta chain described here comes from a study of blood T cell repertoires in COVID-19. Study-wide context: Spain, Italy and the United States supplied samples that represented acute and convalescent COVID-19. T cells, B-cell-depleted T cells, or PBMCs provided the cDNA or gDNA that served as material.

As originally analysed: Amplification from reference gene primers served as the basis for estimated nucleated cell counts. Assay used: immunoSEQ multiplex PCR; TCRdb lists only in-frame clones, some missing. V and J calls and clone size are given by that table; D and trimming were obtained from the DNA. The table shows 150,000 to 200,000 clones, with around 84% occurring only once. This CDR3 spans 15 amino acids. V gave up 4 bases and J gave up 4 bases; unmatched junction bases: 7. Germline CDR1 SGHNT, CDR2 YYREEE (reference sequence). This clone was observed a few times. The material sequenced was peripheral blood. This receptor was identified in a woman aged 80 or older with acute or convalescent COVID-19. V and J are TRBV5-4 and TRBJ2-1; 8 bases line up with TRBD2. CDR3 sequence reads: CASSINGRGYNEQFF. CDR3 sequence (DNA): TGTGCCAGCAGCATAAACGGGAGGGGATACAATGAGCAGTTCTTC.